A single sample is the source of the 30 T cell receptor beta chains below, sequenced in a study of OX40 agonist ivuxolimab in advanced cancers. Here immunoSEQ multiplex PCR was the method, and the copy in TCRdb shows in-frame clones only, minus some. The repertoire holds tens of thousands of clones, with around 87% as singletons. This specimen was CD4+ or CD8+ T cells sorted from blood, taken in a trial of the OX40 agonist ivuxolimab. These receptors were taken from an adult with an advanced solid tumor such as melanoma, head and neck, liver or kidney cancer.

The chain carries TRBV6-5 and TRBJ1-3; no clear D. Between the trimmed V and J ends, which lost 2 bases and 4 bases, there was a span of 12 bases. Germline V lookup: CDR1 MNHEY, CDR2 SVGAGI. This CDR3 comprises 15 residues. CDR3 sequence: CASSYKQAKGNTIYF. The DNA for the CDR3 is TGTGCCAGCAGTTACAAGCAGGCCAAAGGAAACACCATATATTTT.

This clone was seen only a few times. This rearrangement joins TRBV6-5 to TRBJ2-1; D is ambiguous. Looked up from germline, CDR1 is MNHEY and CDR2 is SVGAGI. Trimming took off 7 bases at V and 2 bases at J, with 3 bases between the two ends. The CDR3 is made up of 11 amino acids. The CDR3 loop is CASIAYNEQFF. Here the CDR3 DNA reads TGTGCCAGCATCGCCTACAATGAGCAGTTCTTC.

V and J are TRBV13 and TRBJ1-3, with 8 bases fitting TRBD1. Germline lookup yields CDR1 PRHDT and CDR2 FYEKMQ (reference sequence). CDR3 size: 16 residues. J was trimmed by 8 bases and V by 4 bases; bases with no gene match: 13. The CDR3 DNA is TGTGCCAGCAGCTCGACACTCCAGGGGGCAGGTTACACCATATATTTT. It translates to CASSSTLQGAGYTIYF.

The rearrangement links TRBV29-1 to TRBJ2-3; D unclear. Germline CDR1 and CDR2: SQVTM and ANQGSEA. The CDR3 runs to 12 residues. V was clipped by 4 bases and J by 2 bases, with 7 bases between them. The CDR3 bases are TGCAGCGTTGTCAGGACCACAGATACGCAGTATTTT. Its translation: CSVVRTTDTQYF.

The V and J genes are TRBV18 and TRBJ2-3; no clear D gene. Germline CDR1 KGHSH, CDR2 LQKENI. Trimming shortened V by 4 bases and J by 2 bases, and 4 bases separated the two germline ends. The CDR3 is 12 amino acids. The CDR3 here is CASSLNTDTQYF. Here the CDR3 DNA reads TGTGCCAGCTCACTAAACACAGATACGCAGTATTTT. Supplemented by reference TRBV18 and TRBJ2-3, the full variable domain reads NAGVMQNPRHLVRRRGQEARLRCSPMKGHSHVYWYRQLPEEGLKFMVYLQKENIIDESGMPKERFSAEFPKEGPSILRIQQVVRGDSAAYFCASSLNTDTQYFGPGTRLTVL.

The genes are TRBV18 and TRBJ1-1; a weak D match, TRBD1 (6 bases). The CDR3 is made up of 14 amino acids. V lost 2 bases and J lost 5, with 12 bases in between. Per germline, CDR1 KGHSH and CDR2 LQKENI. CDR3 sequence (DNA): TGTGCCAGCTCACCAGAGGGGGGGTGGACTGAAGCTTTCTTT. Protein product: CASSPEGGWTEAFF. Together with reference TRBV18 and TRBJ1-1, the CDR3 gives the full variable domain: NAGVMQNPRHLVRRRGQEARLRCSPMKGHSHVYWYRQLPEEGLKFMVYLQKENIIDESGMPKERFSAEFPKEGPSILRIQQVVRGDSAAYFCASSPEGGWTEAFFGQGTRLTVV.

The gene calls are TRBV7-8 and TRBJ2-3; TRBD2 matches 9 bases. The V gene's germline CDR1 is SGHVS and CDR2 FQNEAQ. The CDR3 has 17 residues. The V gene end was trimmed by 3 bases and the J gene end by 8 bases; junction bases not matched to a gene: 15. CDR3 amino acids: CASSFTSGRGGSPTQYF. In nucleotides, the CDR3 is TGTGCCAGCAGCTTCACTAGCGGGCGAGGGGGGAGCCCTACGCAGTATTTT.

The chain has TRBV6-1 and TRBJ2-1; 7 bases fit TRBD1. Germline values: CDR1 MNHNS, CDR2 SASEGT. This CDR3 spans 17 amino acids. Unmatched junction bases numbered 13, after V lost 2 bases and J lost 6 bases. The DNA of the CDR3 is TGTGCCAGCAGTGAACGGGTCAGGACAGGAAATCTCAATGAGCAGTTCTTC. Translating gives CASSERVRTGNLNEQFF.

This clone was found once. The CDR3 region has the DNA TGTGCCAGCACCAGCCTCTCGGGGGGCTCGGGGGAGCAGTACTTC. Protein sequence: CASTSLSGGSGEQYF. This chain links TRBV7-9 with TRBJ2-7, with TRBD2 as a possible D gene (7 bases). Germline assignment: CDR1 SEHNR and CDR2 FQNEAQ (reference sequence). The V end lost 7 bases, the J end lost 7 bases, and 23 bases lay between the germline ends. The CDR3 is made up of 15 amino acids.

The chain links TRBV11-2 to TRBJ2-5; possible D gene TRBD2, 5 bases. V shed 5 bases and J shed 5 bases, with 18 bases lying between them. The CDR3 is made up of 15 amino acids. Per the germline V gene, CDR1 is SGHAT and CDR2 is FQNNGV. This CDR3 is CASSRTSPYLETQYF. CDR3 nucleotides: TGTGCCAGCAGCCGTACTAGTCCCTATCTCGAGACCCAGTACTTC.

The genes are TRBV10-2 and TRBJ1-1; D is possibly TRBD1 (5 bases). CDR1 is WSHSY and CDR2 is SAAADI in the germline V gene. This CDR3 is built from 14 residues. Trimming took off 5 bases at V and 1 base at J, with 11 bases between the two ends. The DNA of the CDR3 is TGCGCCAGCAGTACAATCGACAGGAACACTGAAGCTTTCTTT. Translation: CASSTIDRNTEAFF.

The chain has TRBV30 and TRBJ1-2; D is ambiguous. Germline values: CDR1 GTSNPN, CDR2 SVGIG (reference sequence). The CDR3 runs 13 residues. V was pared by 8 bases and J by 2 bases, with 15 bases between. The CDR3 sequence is CAGRGYPNYGYTF. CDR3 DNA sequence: TGTGCCGGCCGTGGCTATCCGAACTATGGCTACACCTTC.

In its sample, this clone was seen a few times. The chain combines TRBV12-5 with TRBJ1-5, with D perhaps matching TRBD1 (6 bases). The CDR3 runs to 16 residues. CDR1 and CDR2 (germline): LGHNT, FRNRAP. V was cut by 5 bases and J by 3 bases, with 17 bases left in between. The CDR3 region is CASGNRNAGVNQPQHF. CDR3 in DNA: TGTGCTAGTGGTAACCGCAATGCAGGGGTCAATCAGCCCCAGCATTTT.

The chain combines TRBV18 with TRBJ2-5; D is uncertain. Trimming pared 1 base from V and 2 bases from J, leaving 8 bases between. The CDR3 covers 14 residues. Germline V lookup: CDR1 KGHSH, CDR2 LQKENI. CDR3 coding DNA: TGTGCCAGCTCACCACTGAGGATTCAAGAGACCCAGTACTTC. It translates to CASSPLRIQETQYF.

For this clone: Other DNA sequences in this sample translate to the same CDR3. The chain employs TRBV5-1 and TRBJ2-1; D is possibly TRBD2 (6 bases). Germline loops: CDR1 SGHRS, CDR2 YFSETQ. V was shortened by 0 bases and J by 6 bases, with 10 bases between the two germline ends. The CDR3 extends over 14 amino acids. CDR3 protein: CASSLGLAPNEQFF. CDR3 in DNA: TGCGCCAGCAGCTTGGGGCTAGCGCCCAATGAGCAGTTCTTC.

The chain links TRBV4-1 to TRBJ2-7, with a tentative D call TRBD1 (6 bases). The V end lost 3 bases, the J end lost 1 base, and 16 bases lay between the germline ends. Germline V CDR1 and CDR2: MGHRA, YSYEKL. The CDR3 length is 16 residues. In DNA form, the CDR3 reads TGCGCCAGCAGCCAGGAAACTGACAGGTATTCCTACGAGCAGTACTTC. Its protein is CASSQETDRYSYEQYF.

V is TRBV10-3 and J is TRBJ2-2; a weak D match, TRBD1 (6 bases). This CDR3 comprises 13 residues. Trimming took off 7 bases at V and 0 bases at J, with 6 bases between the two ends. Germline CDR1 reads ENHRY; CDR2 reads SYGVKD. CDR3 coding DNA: TGTGCCATCAAGGGGGCGAACACCGGGGAGCTGTTTTTT. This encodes CAIKGANTGELFF.

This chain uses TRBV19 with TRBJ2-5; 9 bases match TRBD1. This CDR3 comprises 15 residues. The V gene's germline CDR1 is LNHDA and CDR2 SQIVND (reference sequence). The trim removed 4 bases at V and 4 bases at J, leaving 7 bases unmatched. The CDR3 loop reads CASSKGQGIGETQYF. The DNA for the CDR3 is TGTGCCAGTAGTAAAGGACAGGGGATAGGAGAGACCCAGTACTTC. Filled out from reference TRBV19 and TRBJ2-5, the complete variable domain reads DGGITQSPKYLFRKEGQNVTLSCEQNLNHDAMYWYRQDPGQGLRLIYYSQIVNDFQKGDIAEGYSVSREKKESFPLTVTSAQKNPTAFYLCASSKGQGIGETQYFGPGTRLLVL.

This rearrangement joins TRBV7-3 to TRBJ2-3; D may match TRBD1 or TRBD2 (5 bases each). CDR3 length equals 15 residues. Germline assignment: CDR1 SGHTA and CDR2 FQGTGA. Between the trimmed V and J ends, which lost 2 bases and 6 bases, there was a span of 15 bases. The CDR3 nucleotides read TGTGCCAGCAGCTTAGATGGGGGACGCCAGGATACGCAGTATTTT. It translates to CASSLDGGRQDTQYF.

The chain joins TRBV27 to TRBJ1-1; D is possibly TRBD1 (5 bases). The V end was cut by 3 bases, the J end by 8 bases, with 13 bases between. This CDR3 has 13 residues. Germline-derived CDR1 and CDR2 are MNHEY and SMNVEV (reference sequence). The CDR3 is CASSFWGEGEAFF. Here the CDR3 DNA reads TGTGCCAGCAGTTTTTGGGGGGAGGGAGAAGCTTTCTTT.

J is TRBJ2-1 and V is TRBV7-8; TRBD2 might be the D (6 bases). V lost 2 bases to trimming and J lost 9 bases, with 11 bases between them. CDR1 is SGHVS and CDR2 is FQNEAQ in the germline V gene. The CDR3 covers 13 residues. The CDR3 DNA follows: TGTGCCAGCAGCTTACGGGAGAGAGGTGAGCAGTTCTTC. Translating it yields CASSLRERGEQFF.

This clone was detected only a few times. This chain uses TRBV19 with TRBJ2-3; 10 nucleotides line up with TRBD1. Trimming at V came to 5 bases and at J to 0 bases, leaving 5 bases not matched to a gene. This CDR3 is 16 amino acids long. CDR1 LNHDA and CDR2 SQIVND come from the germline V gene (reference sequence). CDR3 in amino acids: CASSRGTGDSTDTQYF. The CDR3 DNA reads TGTGCCAGTAGTCGAGGGACAGGGGATAGCACAGATACGCAGTATTTT.

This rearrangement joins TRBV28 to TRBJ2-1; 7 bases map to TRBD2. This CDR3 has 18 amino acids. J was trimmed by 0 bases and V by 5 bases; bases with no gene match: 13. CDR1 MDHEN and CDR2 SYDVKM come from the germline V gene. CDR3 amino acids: CASSPRAGTTRSYNEQFF. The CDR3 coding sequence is TGTGCCAGCAGTCCCAGAGCCGGGACTACCCGCTCCTACAATGAGCAGTTCTTC.

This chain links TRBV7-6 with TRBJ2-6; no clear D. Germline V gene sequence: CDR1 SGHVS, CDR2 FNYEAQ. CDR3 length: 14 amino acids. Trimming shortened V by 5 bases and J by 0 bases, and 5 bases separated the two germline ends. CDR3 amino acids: CASSAFSGANVLTF. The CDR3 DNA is TGTGCCAGCAGCGCCTTCTCTGGGGCCAACGTCCTGACTTTC.

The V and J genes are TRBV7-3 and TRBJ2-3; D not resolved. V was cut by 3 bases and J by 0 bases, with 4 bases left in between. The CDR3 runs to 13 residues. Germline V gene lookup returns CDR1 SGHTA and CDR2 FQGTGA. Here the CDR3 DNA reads TGTGCCAGCAGCTTGCAGAGCACAGATACGCAGTATTTT. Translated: CASSLQSTDTQYF.

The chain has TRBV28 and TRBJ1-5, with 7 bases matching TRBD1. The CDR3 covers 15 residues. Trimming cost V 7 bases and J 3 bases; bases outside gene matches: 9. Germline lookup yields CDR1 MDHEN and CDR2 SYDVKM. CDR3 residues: CASTPRGTVNQPQHF. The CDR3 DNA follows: TGTGCCAGCACCCCTAGGGGGACAGTCAATCAGCCCCAGCATTTT.

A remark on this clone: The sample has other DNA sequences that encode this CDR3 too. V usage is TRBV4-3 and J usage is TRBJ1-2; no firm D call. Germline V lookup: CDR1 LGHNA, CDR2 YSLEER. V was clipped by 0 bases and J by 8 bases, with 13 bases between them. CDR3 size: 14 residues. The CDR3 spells CASSQDRGSGGYTF. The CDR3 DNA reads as TGCGCCAGCAGCCAAGATCGTGGCTCGGGGGGCTACACCTTC.

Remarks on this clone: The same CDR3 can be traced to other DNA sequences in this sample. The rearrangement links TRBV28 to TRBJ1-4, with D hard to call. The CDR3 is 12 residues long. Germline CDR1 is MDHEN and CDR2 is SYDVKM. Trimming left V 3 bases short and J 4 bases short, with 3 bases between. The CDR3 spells CASSLGNEKLFF. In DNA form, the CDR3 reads TGTGCCAGCAGTTTGGGTAATGAAAAACTGTTTTTT.

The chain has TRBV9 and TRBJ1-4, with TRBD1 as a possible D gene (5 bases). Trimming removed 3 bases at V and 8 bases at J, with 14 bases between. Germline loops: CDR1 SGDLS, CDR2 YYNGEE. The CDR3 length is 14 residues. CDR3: CASSARTNSEKLFF. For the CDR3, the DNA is TGTGCCAGCAGCGCTCGGACAAACTCCGAAAAACTGTTTTTT.

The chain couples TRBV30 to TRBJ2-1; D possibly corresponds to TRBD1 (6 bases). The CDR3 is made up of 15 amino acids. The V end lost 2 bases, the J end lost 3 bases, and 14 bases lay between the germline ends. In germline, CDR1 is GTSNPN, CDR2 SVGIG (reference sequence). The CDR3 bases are TGTGCCTGGAGTCCCCCGGGACAACTCTACAATGAGCAGTTCTTC. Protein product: CAWSPPGQLYNEQFF.